The source of this T cell receptor (beta chain) is a study of OX40 agonist ivuxolimab in advanced cancers. Overall study context: Anti-PD-1, anti-PD-L1 or anti-CTLA-4 therapy given earlier was allowed, and around 40% had some.

Overall study results and limits: The study observed clonal expansion of CD4+ and CD8+ blood T cells by week 6 at 0.1 to 3.0 mg/kg. There were also nonresponders showing low normalized T-cell clonal expansion.

About this clone itself: Its cognate antigen is unknown. The junction and the germline gene differ at one end; a read error may be behind it.

Data came from immunoSEQ multiplex PCR; TCRdb stores just in-frame clones and leaves some out. The table has some 78,000 clones, roughly 92% seen once. Specimen: CD4+ or CD8+ T cells sorted from blood, collected in a trial of the OX40 agonist ivuxolimab. The source of this sequence is an adult with an advanced solid tumor such as melanoma, head and neck, liver or kidney cancer.

The CDR3, as DNA: TGTGCCAGCAGGTCTACAGGGCCCGTTTTGGACTTT. Translated, it gives CASRSTGPVLDF. The rearrangement uses TRBV5-4 and TRBJ1-1; D is possibly TRBD1 (6 bases). Germline V gene lookup returns CDR1 SGHNT and CDR2 YYREEE (reference sequence). CDR3 length: 12 residues.